This TCR beta chain was captured in a study of vaccination and CD4 T cells after COVID-19. Overall study context: Typically, post-vaccine samples were obtained a median about 79 days after dose two, within a range of 14 to 241. Study findings and constraints: Looking at convalescent patients, 304 of their 307 vaccine-specific clones were spike mono-reactive.

With the Oncomine TCR Beta short-read assay, DNA from cultured CD4+ T cells was sequenced. One entry per CDR3 protein, called by TCRdb with MiXCR from the PCR reads. The sample lists about 17,000 distinct CDR3 sequences, over 45% seen once, with approximately 9% in the top ten. J was trimmed by 1 base and V by 6 bases; bases with no gene match: 14. The V gene's germline CDR1 is MDHEN and CDR2 SYDVKM. The CDR3 spans 20 residues. This clonotype was recorded only once. Its antigen is as yet unknown. Treatment given: approximately nine-day PBMC culture with coronavirus spike peptide pools or control peptides (ViraFEST assay).

This chain connects TRBV28 to TRBJ2-3, with 15 bases that match TRBD2. The source is a human donor who had recovered from COVID-19. The sequenced sample consisted of CD4+ T cells from blood, cultured in vitro. The chain's CDR3 is CASSTFGLAGGPGRTDTQYF. The CDR3 DNA sequence: TGTGCCAGCAGCACATTCGGACTAGCGGGAGGGCCTGGCCGCACAGATACGCAGTATTTT.